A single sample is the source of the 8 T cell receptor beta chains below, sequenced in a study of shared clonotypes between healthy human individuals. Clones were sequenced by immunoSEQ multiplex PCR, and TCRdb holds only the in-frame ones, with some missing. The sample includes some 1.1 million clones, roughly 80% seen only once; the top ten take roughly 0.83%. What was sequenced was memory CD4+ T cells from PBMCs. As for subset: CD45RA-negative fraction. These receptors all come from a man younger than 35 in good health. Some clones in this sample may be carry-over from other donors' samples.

CDR3 sequence: CASSLGDTPGQPQHF. The CDR3 region has the DNA TGTGCCAGCAGTTTAGGGGACACTCCGGGTCAGCCCCAGCATTTT. V usage is TRBV27 and J usage is TRBJ1-5; TRBD1 is a possible D gene (6 bases). The V and J ends lost 2 bases and 6 bases respectively, with 14 bases between them. This CDR3 has 15 residues. Germline assignment: CDR1 MNHEY and CDR2 SMNVEV (reference sequence).

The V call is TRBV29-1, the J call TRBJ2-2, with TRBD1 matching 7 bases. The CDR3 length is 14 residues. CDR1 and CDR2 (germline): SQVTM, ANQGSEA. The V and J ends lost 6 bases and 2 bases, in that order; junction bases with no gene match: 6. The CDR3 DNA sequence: TGCAGCGTCACCGGGACAGACAACACCGGGGAGCTGTTTTTT. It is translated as CSVTGTDNTGELFF.

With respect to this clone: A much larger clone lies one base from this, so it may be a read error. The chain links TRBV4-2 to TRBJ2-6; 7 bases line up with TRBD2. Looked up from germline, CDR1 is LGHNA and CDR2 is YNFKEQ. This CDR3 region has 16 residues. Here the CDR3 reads CASSQDLGSGDNVLTF. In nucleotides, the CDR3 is TGTGCCAGCAGCCAAGATCTAGGGAGCGGGGACAACGTCCTGACTTTC.

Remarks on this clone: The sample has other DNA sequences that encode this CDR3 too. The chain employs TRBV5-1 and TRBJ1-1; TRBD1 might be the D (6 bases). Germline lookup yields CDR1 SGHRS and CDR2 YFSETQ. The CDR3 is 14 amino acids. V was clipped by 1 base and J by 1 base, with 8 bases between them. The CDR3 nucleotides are TGCGCCAGCAGCTTGCAGGGGCAGAACACTGAAGCTTTCTTT. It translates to CASSLQGQNTEAFF. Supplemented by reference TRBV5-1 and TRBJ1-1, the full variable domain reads KAGVTQTPRYLIKTRGQQVTLSCSPISGHRSVSWYQQTPGQGLQFLFEYFSETQRNKGNFPGRFSGRQFSNSRSEMNVSTLELGDSALYLCASSLQGQNTEAFFGQGTRLTVV.

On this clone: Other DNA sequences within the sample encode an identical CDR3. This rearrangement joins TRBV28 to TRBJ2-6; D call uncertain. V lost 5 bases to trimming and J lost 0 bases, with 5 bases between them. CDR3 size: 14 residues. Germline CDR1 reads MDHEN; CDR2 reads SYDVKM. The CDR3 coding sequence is TGTGCCAGCAGTCCGGACTCTGGGGCCAACGTCCTGACTTTC. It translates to CASSPDSGANVLTF.

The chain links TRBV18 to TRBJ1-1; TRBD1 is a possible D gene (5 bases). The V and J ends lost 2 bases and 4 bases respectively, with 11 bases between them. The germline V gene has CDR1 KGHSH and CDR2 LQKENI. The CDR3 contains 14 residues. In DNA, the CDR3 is TGTGCCAGCTCACCAAGAGGGGCCTTCACTGAAGCTTTCTTT. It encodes CASSPRGAFTEAFF.

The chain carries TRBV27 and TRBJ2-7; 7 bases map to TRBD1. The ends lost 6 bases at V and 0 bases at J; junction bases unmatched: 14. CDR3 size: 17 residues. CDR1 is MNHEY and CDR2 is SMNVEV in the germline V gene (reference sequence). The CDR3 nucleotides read TGTGCCAGCAGCCCCCTCGACAGGGTTGGGAGCTCCTACGAGCAGTACTTC. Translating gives CASSPLDRVGSSYEQYF.

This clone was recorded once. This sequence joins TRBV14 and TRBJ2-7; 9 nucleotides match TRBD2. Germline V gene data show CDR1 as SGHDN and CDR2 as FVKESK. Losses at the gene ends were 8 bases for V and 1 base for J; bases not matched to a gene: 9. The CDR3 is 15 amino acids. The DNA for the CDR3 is TGTGCCAGCGCCCTAGCGGGAAAGGGTTCCTACGAGCAGTACTTC. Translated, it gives CASALAGKGSYEQYF.